This T cell receptor beta chain was found in a study of blood T cell repertoires in COVID-19. Whole-study context: Spain, Italy and the United States supplied samples that represented acute and convalescent COVID-19.

A single count supports this clone. Germline V gene data show CDR1 as KGHSH and CDR2 as LQKENI. The CDR3 loop spans 13 amino acids. Trimming removed 7 bases at V and 0 bases at J, with 9 bases between. The authors' processing: Reference gene primers were amplified, and this amplification served to estimate nucleated cell counts. Profiled with immunoSEQ multiplex PCR; TCRdb holds only in-frame clones, not every one. Clonal size and the V and J genes are those of that table, whereas D and trimming came from the DNA. The sample records about 180,000 clones, 60% to 80% being singletons. Sequencing used peripheral blood. The clonotype originates from a woman aged 65 to 85 with acute or convalescent COVID-19. J is TRBJ1-1 and V is TRBV18; D is perhaps TRBD1 (6 bases). CDR3 sequence: CASWDTLNTEAFF. For the CDR3, the DNA is TGTGCCAGCTGGGACACTTTGAACACTGAAGCTTTCTTT.